Included here is one T cell receptor (beta chain) sequence, with context. Repertoires were generated with immunoSEQ multiplex PCR, while TCRdb's copy carries only in-frame clones and drops some. Here the sample spans about 120,000 clones, around 90% being singletons. The sample originates from a study of control samples from healthy donors and cancer patients. Trimming stripped 0 bases from V and 0 bases from J, with 3 bases between. Germline V lookup: CDR1 LGHDT, CDR2 YNNKEL (reference sequence). The CDR3 is 14 amino acids. The gene calls are TRBV3-1 (or the pseudogene TRBV3-2) and TRBJ2-4; no firm D call. Sequencing was performed on blood. The receptor's source is a man in his forties or fifties in good health. The CDR3 here is CASSQEGAKNIQYF. CDR3 coding DNA: TGTGCCAGCAGCCAAGAGGGAGCCAAAAACATTCAGTACTTC.